This T cell receptor beta chain was profiled in a study of blood T cell repertoires in COVID-19. Across the whole study: The United States, Italy and Spain provided the acute and convalescent COVID-19 samples. PBMCs, B-cell-depleted T cells, or T cells were the source of the cDNA or gDNA that made up the material.

Trimming removed 0 bases from V and 5 bases from J; junction bases left unmatched: 4. Looked up from germline, CDR1 is ENHRY and CDR2 is SYGVKD. CDR3 length equals 15 residues. This table comes from immunoSEQ multiplex PCR, and its TCRdb copy is limited to in-frame clones, with some not included. The sample includes approximately 45,000 clones, over 70% seen only once; the top ten take 1% to 1.5%. Sequenced input: peripheral blood. This sequence joins TRBV10-3 and TRBJ1-5; 7 nucleotides match TRBD1. The receptor was derived from a middle-aged woman with acute or convalescent COVID-19. The CDR3 DNA sequence: TGTGCCATCAGTGAGTCAGGACAGGCAGATCAGCCCCAGCATTTT. Translated: CAISESGQADQPQHF.